This T cell receptor (beta chain) is drawn from a study of T cell responses to AZD1222 COVID-19 vaccine. Study summary: Whether given at about 4 or about 12 weeks, second doses were pooled. General study findings and limits: Spike-specific TCR breadth and depth both grew after two AZD1222 doses. Spike-wide vaccine-associated CD4 TCRs dominated at 160-218 and 743-854. Nearly half of unique spike-specific TCRs reportedly avoided B.1.351 and B.1.1.7 mutated regions.

Points on this clone: What it binds is unknown.

Assay: immunoSEQ multiplex PCR; the TCRdb copy retains only in-frame clones and omits some. The sample carries 130,000 to 150,000 clones, roughly 90% recorded once. Sequencing used peripheral blood, obtained on day 0 of AZD1222 vaccination. The TCR was taken from an adult in good health.

The CDR3 spells CAIRTGGGTEAFF. In DNA form, the CDR3 reads TGTGCCATTCGGACGGGAGGGGGCACTGAAGCTTTCTTT. This chain uses TRBV10-3 with TRBJ1-1; D is perhaps TRBD1 (6 bases). Trimming removed 9 bases at V and 4 bases at J, with 15 bases between. The CDR3 covers 13 residues. Per the germline V gene, CDR1 is ENHRY and CDR2 is SYGVKD.